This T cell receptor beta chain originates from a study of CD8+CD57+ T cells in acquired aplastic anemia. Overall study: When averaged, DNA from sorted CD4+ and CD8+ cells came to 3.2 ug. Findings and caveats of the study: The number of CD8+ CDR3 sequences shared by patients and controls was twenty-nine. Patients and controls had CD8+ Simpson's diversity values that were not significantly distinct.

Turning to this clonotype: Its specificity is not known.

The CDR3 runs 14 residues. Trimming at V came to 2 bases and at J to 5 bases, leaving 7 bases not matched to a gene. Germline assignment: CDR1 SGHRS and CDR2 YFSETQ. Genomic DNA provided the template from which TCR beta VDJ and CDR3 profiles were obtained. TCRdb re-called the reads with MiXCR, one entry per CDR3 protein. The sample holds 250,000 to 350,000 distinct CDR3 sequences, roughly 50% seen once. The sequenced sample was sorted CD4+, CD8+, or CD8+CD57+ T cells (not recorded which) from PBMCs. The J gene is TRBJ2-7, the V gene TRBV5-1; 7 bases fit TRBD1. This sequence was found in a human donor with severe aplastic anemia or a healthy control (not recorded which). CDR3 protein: CASSLRDSANEQYF. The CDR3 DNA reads TGCGCCAGCAGCTTAAGGGACAGTGCCAACGAGCAGTACTTC.